One and the same sample provided the 31 T cell receptor beta chains below, sequenced in a study of CD8+ T cells in alopecia areata. Cells from pooled cutaneous lymph nodes were sorted by CD4, CD8alpha, NKG2D, NKG2ACE and other markers. Following RNA extraction, reverse transcription yielded cDNA that acted as the sequencing template. Produced via immunoSEQ multiplex PCR; TCRdb's table is partial and in-frame only. The sample is made up of over 15,000 clones, none counted only once. Sequenced: CD8+ T cells sorted from a lymph node. The origin of the receptors is a C3H/HeJ mouse with alopecia areata. The strain's MHC type: H2-k.

This clone has a count of ten or more. Mouse names are used for the genes. From the germline J gene comes the end of the CDR3, since the read stops 4 residues before it. The gene calls are TRBV13-3 and TRBJ2-4; the D gene is possibly TRBD1 (6 bases). Looked up from germline, CDR1 is NNHDY and CDR2 is SYVADS. CDR3 length: 14 amino acids. The ends were cut back, 2 bases at V and 2 bases at J, with 9 bases in the middle. CDR3 sequence: CASSDNRVQNTLYF. Incomplete CDR3 DNA: TGTGCCAGCAGTGACAACAGGGTTCAAAAC.

This clone was seen only a few times. All gene names here are mouse names. Sequencing ends 4 residues short of the CDR3 end; the germline J gene provides the rest. The chain recombines TRBV13-3 with TRBJ2-7, with TRBD2 matching 8 bases. Per the germline V gene, CDR1 is NNHDY and CDR2 is SYVADS. The CDR3 spans 15 residues. The CDR3 sequence: CASSDAVGGGYEQYF. Partial CDR3 DNA: TGTGCCAGCAGTGATGCAGTTGGGGGGGGATAT.

This clone turned up a few times. These gene names are mouse names. From the germline J gene comes the end of the CDR3, since the read stops 4 residues before it. This chain links TRBV20 with TRBJ2-7; D may be TRBD1 (6 bases). Per germline, CDR1 GFQATS and CDR2 STVNSAI. This CDR3 spans 10 amino acids. CDR3 sequence: CGAGTYEQYF. The part of the CDR3 DNA that was read is TGTGGTGCAGGGACATAT.

The sample holds many counts of this clone. Germline and genes here are mouse. The CDR3 loop is CTSGQANTEVFF. The covered CDR3 bases are TGCACCTCGGGACAGGCAAACACA. The gene calls are TRBV1 and TRBJ1-1, with TRBD1 matching over 8 bases. Read sequence stops 4 residues before the CDR3 end, and the germline J gene provides the missing end. This CDR3 spans 12 amino acids. Germline assignment: CDR1 NSQYPW and CDR2 LRSPGD (reference sequence). Trimming cost V 10 bases and J 0 bases; bases outside gene matches: 1.

This clone was observed at least ten times. Genes and germline are mouse. The CDR3 end falls 4 residues outside the read, so it is completed with the germline J gene. The gene calls are TRBV13-3 and TRBJ2-7; 12 nucleotides match TRBD1. V lost 1 base and J lost 2; bases outside the gene matches: 4. This CDR3 comprises 16 residues. CDR1 NNHDY and CDR2 SYVADS come from the germline V gene. CDR3 region: CASSDSGTGGAYEQYF. The sequenced part of the CDR3 DNA is TGTGCCAGCAGTGATAGTGGGACAGGGGGCGCCTAT.

This clone occurred many times. Gene labels here are mouse ones. The CDR3 end lies 4 residues beyond the end of the read and is filled in from the germline J gene. V is TRBV13-3 and J is TRBJ2-2; the match to TRBD1 covers 9 bases. After removal of 3 bases from V and 3 bases from J, the junction contained 6 bases not matched to a gene. The CDR3 length is 16 residues. Per germline, CDR1 NNHDY and CDR2 SYVADS. CDR3 bases read: TGTGCCAGCAGTGCCGGGACAGGGAGGGACACCGGG. Amino acid sequence: CASSAGTGRDTG. The entire CDR3 protein is CASSAGTGRDTGQLYF. Looking up the rest from reference TRBV13-3 and TRBJ2-2 gives the full variable domain: EAAVTQSPRSKVAVTGGKVTLSCHQTNNHDYMYWYRQDTGHGLRLIHYSYVADSTEKGDIPDGYKASRPSQENFSLILELASLSQTAVYFCASSAGTGRDTGQLYFGEGSKLTVL.

Concerning this clone itself: Any gene name here is a mouse gene name. The sequence runs out 4 residues before the end of the CDR3; the remainder is reconstructed from the germline J gene. This chain uses TRBV1 with TRBJ1-2; D gene unclear. V was cut by 0 bases and J by 0 bases, with 8 bases left in between. This CDR3 is 15 amino acids long. From germline, CDR1 is NSQYPW and CDR2 LRSPGD (reference sequence). CDR3 DNA, as far as it was read: TGCACCTGCAGTGCAGAAAAGATGGCAAACTCC. Translated, it gives CTCSAEKMANS. The complete CDR3 sequence is CTCSAEKMANSDYTF.

Points on this clone: TCRdb's protein and the DNA translation differ at residue 12; the protein here comes from the DNA. Gene names are mouse gene names. The read terminates 3 residues before the CDR3 end, so the remaining end is supplied by the germline J gene. The chain couples TRBV1 to TRBJ1-6; 9 bases match TRBD1. TRBJ1-6 qualifies as an ORF whose function is uncertain. This CDR3 region has 15 residues. Germline V gene data show CDR1 as NSQYPW and CDR2 as LRSPGD (reference sequence). The trim removed 0 bases at V and 9 bases at J, leaving 3 bases unmatched. The covered CDR3 bases are TGCACCTGCAGTGCAGAGCCGGGACAGGGTTCGCCC. Translated: CTCSAEPGQGSP. The whole CDR3 region reads CTCSAEPGQGSPLYF.

The table lists this clone with a few counts. Gene names refer to mouse genes. The read stops 4 residues short of the end of the CDR3; the missing end is completed from the germline J gene. The chain employs TRBV19 and TRBJ2-1, with D unclear. The CDR3 is made up of 14 amino acids. Trimming took off 3 bases at V and 3 bases at J, with 10 bases between the two ends. Germline V gives CDR1 FNHDT, CDR2 SITEND (reference sequence). CDR3 residues: CASSTREGYAEQFF. The part of the CDR3 DNA that was read is TGTGCCAGCAGTACCCGAGAGGGCTATGCT. Looking up the rest from reference TRBV19 and TRBJ2-1 gives the full variable domain: GGIITQTPKFLIGQEGQKLTLKCQQNFNHDTMYWYRQDSGKGLRLIYYSITENDLQKGDLSEGYDASREKKSSFSLTVTSAQKNEMAVFLCASSTREGYAEQFFGPGTRLTVL.

This clone has a handful of counts. Mouse names are used for the genes. Read sequence stops 4 residues before the CDR3 end, and the germline J gene provides the missing end. The chain employs TRBV31 and TRBJ2-3, with 8 bases that match TRBD2. From germline, CDR1 is GKSSPN and CDR2 SITVG. V was pared by 0 bases and J by 1 base, with 3 bases of the junction left unmatched. The CDR3 sequence is 15 residues long. CDR3 amino acids: CAWSLEDWGAETLYF. The CDR3 DNA, read in part, is TGTGCCTGGAGTCTAGAGGACTGGGGTGCAGAA. The variable domain in full, with the rest retrieved from reference TRBV31 and TRBJ2-3, is AQTIHQWPVAEIKAVGSPLSLGCTIKGKSSPNLYWYWQATGGTLQQLFYSITVGQVESVVQLNLSASRPKDDQFILSTEKLLLSHSGFYLCAWSLEDWGAETLYFGSGTRLTVL.

This clone was detected ten times or more. Gene names are mouse gene names. The CDR3 sequence is CASGDVSTSAETLYF. Partial CDR3 DNA: TGTGCCAGCGGTGATGTGTCAACTAGTGCAGAA. The V and J genes are TRBV13-2 and TRBJ2-3; no clear D gene. The read ends 4 residues shy of where the CDR3 ends; the end is completed using the germline J gene. V lost 0 bases, J lost 0 bases, and 8 bases lay in between. From germline, CDR1 is NNHNN and CDR2 SYGAGS (reference sequence). The CDR3 loop spans 15 amino acids.

This clone appeared many times. Germline and genes: mouse. The CDR3 goes on 4 residues after the read ends, and that part is filled in from the germline J gene. The genes are TRBV13-3 and TRBJ2-4; no clear D gene. This CDR3 region has 14 residues. V shed 4 bases and J shed 0 bases, with 9 bases lying between them. CDR1 is NNHDY and CDR2 is SYVADS in the germline V gene. The CDR3 sequence is CASSPQTSQNTLYF. The part of the CDR3 DNA that was read is TGTGCCAGCAGTCCCCAGACTAGTCAAAAC. Full variable domain (missing parts from reference TRBV13-3 and TRBJ2-4): EAAVTQSPRSKVAVTGGKVTLSCHQTNNHDYMYWYRQDTGHGLRLIHYSYVADSTEKGDIPDGYKASRPSQENFSLILELASLSQTAVYFCASSPQTSQNTLYFGAGTRLSVL.

Points on this clone: The genes and germline here are from mouse. Sequencing ends 4 residues short of the CDR3 end; the germline J gene provides the rest. The V call is TRBV19, the J call TRBJ2-4; 8 bases fit TRBD1. Per the germline V gene, CDR1 is FNHDT and CDR2 is SITEND (reference sequence). Trimming removed 4 bases from V and 1 base from J; junction bases left unmatched: 2. This CDR3 spans 14 amino acids. The CDR3 sequence is CASSPDRGQNTLYF. The CDR3 DNA, read in part, is TGTGCCAGCAGTCCGGACAGGGGTCAAAAC.

This clone was seen many times. The listed genes are named as in mouse. The missing CDR3 end, 4 residues past where the read stops, is filled in from the germline J gene. This rearrangement joins TRBV19 to TRBJ2-7, with D possibly being TRBD2 (6 bases). The germline V gene has CDR1 FNHDT and CDR2 SITEND (reference sequence). The ends were cut back, 4 bases at V and 3 bases at J, with 11 bases in the middle. This CDR3 region has 13 residues. The CDR3 loop is CASSRPGLYEQYF. Incomplete CDR3 DNA: TGTGCCAGCAGTCGCCCGGGACTCTAT.

This clone was counted a few times. Gene names denote mouse genes. The missing CDR3 end, 4 residues past where the read stops, is filled in from the germline J gene. The chain joins TRBV13-2 to TRBJ2-7, with TRBD1 matching over 8 bases. CDR3 length: 14 residues. Germline-derived CDR1 and CDR2 are NNHNN and SYGAGS (reference sequence). CDR3 bases read: TGTGCCAGCGGTGACATGACAGGGGCATAT. The encoded protein is CASGDMTGAY. The CDR3 in its entirety is CASGDMTGAYEQYF.

Comments on this clone: Genes and germline are mouse. The sequenced fragment ends 4 residues before the CDR3 boundary, so the rest is inferred from the germline J gene. The genes are TRBV13-1 and TRBJ2-1; 14 positions agree with TRBD2. In germline, CDR1 is NSHNY, CDR2 SYGAGN. The CDR3 is 17 amino acids. Trimming took 3 bases from V and 2 from J; bases not matched to a gene: 4. CDR3 loop: CASSGDWGGAYYAEQFF. The sequenced part of the CDR3 DNA is TGTGCCAGCAGTGGGGACTGGGGGGGCGCGTACTATGCT.

Comments on this clone: Gene names and germline match the mouse. The CDR3: CASSQGDWGGAGYEQYF. CDR3 DNA, as far as it was read: TGTGCCAGCAGCCAAGGGGACTGGGGGGGCGCCGGGTAT. The chain recombines TRBV5 with TRBJ2-7, with TRBD2 matching over 14 bases. The read finishes 4 residues shy of the CDR3 end, and the germline J gene is used to complete it. Per the germline V gene, CDR1 is LGHNA and CDR2 is YNLKQL (reference sequence). CDR3 length: 17 residues.

This clone was counted ten times or more. Gene names denote mouse genes. The read ends 4 residues before the CDR3 terminus; that terminus is restored from the germline J gene. The chain links TRBV1 to TRBJ2-1, with TRBD1 matching 10 bases. The germline gives CDR1 NSQYPW, CDR2 LRSPGD (reference sequence). The ends lost 3 bases at V and 3 bases at J; junction bases unmatched: 2. The CDR3 consists of 15 residues. The CDR3 is CTCSAGDRGYAEQFF. The covered CDR3 bases are TGCACCTGCAGTGCCGGGGACAGGGGCTATGCT.

This clone was observed at least ten times. Gene names follow the mouse nomenclature. The read terminates 4 residues ahead of where the CDR3 ends, so the germline J gene completes it. V usage is TRBV13-3 and J usage is TRBJ2-7; 7 bases are shared with TRBD2. V shed 2 bases and J 0 bases; nucleotides not matched to a gene: 2. This CDR3 comprises 14 residues. Per the germline V gene, CDR1 is NNHDY and CDR2 is SYVADS. The sequenced part of the CDR3 DNA is TGTGCCAGCAGTGACCTGGGGGTCTCCTAT. This sequence encodes CASSDLGVSY. The whole CDR3 protein is CASSDLGVSYEQYF.

This clone has at least ten counts. Translating the DNA gives a protein that differs from the TCRdb entry at residue 13; the protein shown here is that DNA translation. These gene names are mouse names. With the read ending 3 residues before the CDR3 end, the germline J gene is used to fill in that end. This chain joins TRBV1 and TRBJ1-6; TRBD1 matches at 10 bases. TRBJ1-6 is an ORF; its function is uncertain. This CDR3 is 16 amino acids long. Germline V gene data show CDR1 as NSQYPW and CDR2 as LRSPGD (reference sequence). Germline trimming cut 1 base from V and 9 bases from J; bases unmatched to any gene: 6. The DNA read from the CDR3 is TGCACCTGCAGTGCAGCTCGACAGGGGGCGAGTTCGCCC. This translates into CTCSAARQGASSP. The entire CDR3 protein reads CTCSAARQGASSPLYF.

This clone has only a few counts. TCRdb's protein and the DNA translation differ at residue 12; the protein here comes from the DNA. Gene names are mouse gene names. The read halts 3 residues ahead of the CDR3 end, with the missing end drawn from the germline J gene. The chain joins TRBV1 to TRBJ1-6, with 10 positions matching TRBD1. TRBJ1-6 is treated as an ORF (open reading frame) with a function not yet certain. This CDR3 spans 15 amino acids. Germline CDR1 NSQYPW, CDR2 LRSPGD (reference sequence). After removal of 1 base from V and 6 bases from J, the junction contained 0 bases not matched to a gene. The part of the CDR3 DNA that was read is TGCACCTGCAGTGCAGGGGACAGGGGTAATTCGCCC. This translates into CTCSAGDRGNSP. The entire CDR3 is CTCSAGDRGNSPLYF.

This clone was found many times. This could be a read error, since a much larger clone is one nucleotide away. Gene names denote mouse genes. The DNA ends 4 residues before the CDR3 does, and the rest of the CDR3 is filled in from the germline J gene. The genes are TRBV19 and TRBJ2-7; D possibly corresponds to TRBD1 (6 bases). Per the germline V gene, CDR1 is FNHDT and CDR2 is SITEND (reference sequence). The V gene lost 5 bases and the J gene lost 0 bases, with 6 bases spanning the gap. This CDR3 has 12 residues. The CDR3 here is CASRDSSYEQYF. Partial CDR3 DNA: TGTGCCAGCAGGGACAGCTCCTAT.

The table lists this clone with a few counts. Each gene name is a mouse one. The DNA ends 4 residues before the CDR3 does, and the rest of the CDR3 is filled in from the germline J gene. The V call is TRBV1, the J call TRBJ2-7; 7 bases are a match to TRBD2. CDR3 size: 14 residues. Germline CDR1 reads NSQYPW; CDR2 reads LRSPGD (reference sequence). CDR3 in amino acids: CTCSADWGNYEQYF. Incomplete CDR3 DNA: TGCACCTGCAGTGCAGACTGGGGGAATTAT.

This clone was observed a few times. The germline and genes are mouse ones. Read coverage stops 4 residues before the CDR3 terminus; the germline J gene supplies the remainder. The rearrangement joins TRBV16 to TRBJ2-2, with 11 bases identical to TRBD2. V dropped 3 bases and J dropped 3; count of bases not matched to a gene: 3. Per germline, CDR1 SGHSA and CDR2 FRNQAP. This CDR3 contains 16 residues. The CDR3 loop is CASSLTGGVDTGQLYF. CDR3 DNA (partial): TGTGCAAGCAGCTTGACTGGGGGGGTGGACACCGGG.

This clone appeared a few times. Gene names refer to mouse genes. The CDR3 end lies 4 residues beyond the end of the read and is filled in from the germline J gene. The V gene is TRBV13-1, the J gene TRBJ2-4, with 9 bases that match TRBD2. The germline V gene encodes CDR1 NSHNY and CDR2 SYGAGN. V trimming: 5 bases; J trimming: 0 bases; junction bases outside the gene matches: 7. The CDR3 sequence is 16 residues long. This chain's CDR3 is CASSADWGTSQNTLYF. The covered CDR3 bases are TGTGCCAGCAGCGCAGACTGGGGGACTAGTCAAAAC.

The sample holds a few counts of this clone. Gene names are mouse gene names. The missing CDR3 end, 4 residues past where the read stops, is filled in from the germline J gene. J is TRBJ2-7 and V is TRBV19, with 11 bases lining up with TRBD2. This CDR3 is 14 amino acids long. CDR1 is FNHDT and CDR2 is SITEND in the germline V gene (reference sequence). The CDR3 bases that were read are TGTGCCAGCACCTGGACTGGGGGGTCTTAT. It encodes CASTWTGGSY. The CDR3 as a whole reads CASTWTGGSYEQYF.

This clone was detected ten times or more. Each gene name is a mouse one. The read gets to within 4 residues of the CDR3 end, and the germline J gene fills in the rest. V and J are TRBV13-3 and TRBJ2-7, with 11 bases aligning to TRBD1. The CDR3 consists of 13 residues. The V gene's germline CDR1 is NNHDY and CDR2 SYVADS. Incomplete CDR3 DNA: TGTGCCAGCAGTGTGGACAGGGGGCAT. This codes for CASSVDRGH. The complete CDR3 protein is CASSVDRGHEQYF.

This clone was found a few times. Here the gene names and germline are mouse. Sequencing ends 4 residues short of the CDR3 end; the germline J gene provides the rest. This chain connects TRBV17 to TRBJ2-2; TRBD2 agrees at 8 bases. Per germline, CDR1 MNHDT and CDR2 YYDKIL. This CDR3 has 14 amino acids. The ends lost 5 bases at V and 3 bases at J; junction bases unmatched: 2. The covered CDR3 bases are TGTGCTAGCAGTTCCTGGGGGGACACCGGG. It specifies CASSSWGDTG. The CDR3 in full is CASSSWGDTGQLYF.

With respect to this clone: Germline and genes here are mouse. The read stops 4 residues short of the end of the CDR3; the missing end is completed from the germline J gene. This sequence joins TRBV31 and TRBJ1-4, with 9 bases matching TRBD1. V dropped 2 bases and J dropped 4; count of bases not matched to a gene: 2. The CDR3 contains 14 residues. In germline, CDR1 is GKSSPN, CDR2 SITVG. The CDR3 protein is CAWSWDRDNERLFF. The sequenced CDR3 bases are TGTGCCTGGAGTTGGGACAGGGACAACGAA.

The sample holds a few counts of this clone. The genes are named according to mouse. Sequencing ends 4 residues short of the CDR3 end; the germline J gene provides the rest. This chain joins TRBV1 and TRBJ2-2; the D gene is possibly TRBD1 (7 bases). CDR3 size: 15 residues. Trimming stripped 4 bases from V and 4 bases from J, with 13 bases between. CDR1 and CDR2 (germline): NSQYPW, LRSPGD (reference sequence). CDR3 DNA, as far as it was read: TGCACCTGCAGTGAGGGGGCGCGGAGCACCGGG. Translated, it gives CTCSEGARSTG. The full-length CDR3 reads as CTCSEGARSTGQLYF.

The sample holds a few counts of this clone. The gene symbols are mouse symbols. The read gets to within 4 residues of the CDR3 end, and the germline J gene fills in the rest. The chain links TRBV1 to TRBJ2-3; maybe TRBD2 (7 bases). This CDR3 has 15 residues. Trimming removed 5 bases from V and 2 bases from J, with 14 bases in between. CDR1 NSQYPW and CDR2 LRSPGD come from the germline V gene (reference sequence). The CDR3 loop reads CTCSPGGRIAETLYF. CDR3 bases read: TGCACCTGCAGTCCCGGGGGGCGCATTGCAGAA.